What follows are 14 T cell receptor beta chains derived from one specimen sequenced in a study of T cell clusters in autoimmune cytopenias. Tens of thousands of genome equivalents of blood DNA were amplified for TRB. Multiplex touch-down PCR amplified TRB using TRB-A and TRB-B pools in one tube. TCRdb reprocessed the multiplex PCR reads and reports one entry per CDR3 protein, with no DNA. The repertoire shows thousands of distinct CDR3 sequences; the top ten hold approximately 31%. The data also belong to a second study, concerning T cell repertoires in aging, cancer and after chemotherapy.

The material sequenced was peripheral blood. Receptor source: a human donor with an autoimmune cytopenia or autoimmune hepatitis (not recorded which).

The V and J genes are TRBV20-1 and TRBJ2-2; TCRdb's D gene call, TRBD2, goes unchecked for lack of DNA. This CDR3 has 13 amino acids. The germline V gene has CDR1 DFQATT and CDR2 SNEGSKA (reference sequence). CDR3 loop: CSAASGRNGELFF.

The chain joins TRBV29-1 to TRBJ2-1; no DNA is available, so the TRBD2 call from TCRdb remains unchecked. The germline gives CDR1 SQVTM, CDR2 ANQGSEA. CDR3 length: 12 residues. The CDR3 is CSVDRARNEQFF.

CDR3 sequence: CASSLGPGSVLYSPLHF. The chain combines TRBV11-2 with TRBJ1-6; TCRdb's assignment of TRBD1 cannot be checked, as there is no DNA. The CDR3 has 17 residues. Per germline, CDR1 SGHAT and CDR2 FQNNGV. Filled out from reference TRBV11-2 and TRBJ1-6, the complete variable domain reads EAGVAQSPRYKIIEKRQSVAFWCNPISGHATLYWYQQILGQGPKLLIQFQNNGVVDDSQLPKDRFSAERLKGVDSTLKIQPAKLEDSAVYLCASSLGPGSVLYSPLHFGNGTRLTVT.

This sequence joins TRBV21-1 and TRBJ2-7; TCRdb names TRBD1, which stays unverified in the absence of DNA. TRBV21-1 is designated a pseudogene. This CDR3 is built from 14 residues. The CDR3 loop is CARNCETGTYEQYF.

The rearrangement links TRBV7-7 to TRBJ2-1. Germline CDR1 SSHAT, CDR2 FNYEAQ (reference sequence). The CDR3 has 16 amino acids. CDR3 amino acids: CASSAGVGGSYNEQFF.

The chain employs TRBV10-1 and TRBJ2-5. Germline V CDR1 and CDR2: WNHNN, SYGVQD (reference sequence). CDR3 length equals 13 residues. CDR3 in amino acids: CASSESTRETQYF.

This chain connects TRBV6-4 to TRBJ2-1; TCRdb lists TRBD2, though no DNA is available to test this call. The CDR3 consists of 13 residues. CDR1 is MRHNA, CDR2 SNTAGT, per germline. The CDR3 loop reads CASSVGTRNEQFF.

This clonotype counts as medium-sized (0.01 to 0.1%) by frequency. The rearrangement links TRBV30 to TRBJ1-1; checking the TCRdb D call of TRBD1 is not possible without DNA. The CDR3 is 13 residues long. CDR1 and CDR2 (germline): GTSNPN, SVGIG (reference sequence). The CDR3 region is CAWSVRGGTEAFF.

This chain links TRBV20-1 with TRBJ1-6; lacking DNA, the TRBD1 call made by TCRdb goes unchecked. This CDR3 has 15 amino acids. Germline-derived CDR1 and CDR2 are DFQATT and SNEGSKA (reference sequence). The CDR3 is CSAREKMGGNSPLHF.

V gene TRBV6-5 combines with J gene TRBJ2-2. Per the germline V gene, CDR1 is MNHEY and CDR2 is SVGAGI. The CDR3 sequence is 15 residues long. CDR3: CASSQAQLNTGELFF.

The rearrangement joins TRBV27 to TRBJ2-2; the TRBD2 assignment by TCRdb is unverifiable without DNA. The germline gives CDR1 MNHEY, CDR2 SMNVEV (reference sequence). The CDR3 loop spans 15 amino acids. The CDR3 reads CASSLKAGGAGELFF.

This chain connects TRBV10-3 to TRBJ1-2; TCRdb lists TRBD1, though no DNA is available to test this call. There are 15 residues in the CDR3. CDR1 and CDR2 from the germline V gene are ENHRY and SYGVKD. CDR3 protein: CAISPDYGQRYGYTF.

This chain uses TRBV24-1 with TRBJ2-1; the D gene TCRdb calls, TRBD1, cannot be checked with no DNA. This CDR3 region has 13 residues. Germline V gene sequence: CDR1 KGHDR, CDR2 SFDVKD. The CDR3 reads CATSEPQGREQFF.

This clonotype is labeled medium-sized (0.01 to 0.1%) based on frequency. The rearrangement uses TRBV20-1 and TRBJ1-2; the D call from TCRdb, TRBD1, cannot be confirmed without DNA. Looked up from germline, CDR1 is DFQATT and CDR2 is SNEGSKA (reference sequence). This CDR3 has 12 residues. The CDR3 sequence is CSAATGVYGYTF.